The next 20 T cell receptor beta chains were all read from a single sample in a study of OX40 agonist ivuxolimab in advanced cancers. Clones were sequenced by immunoSEQ multiplex PCR, and TCRdb holds only the in-frame ones, with some missing. This sample has 78,000 or so clones; roughly 90% occur once, and the top ten carry 0.78%. This sample comprised CD4+ or CD8+ T cells sorted from blood, obtained in a trial of the OX40 agonist ivuxolimab. These receptors all stem from an adult with an advanced solid tumor such as melanoma, head and neck, liver or kidney cancer.

V and J are TRBV5-1 and TRBJ2-1, with 10 nucleotides matching TRBD2. V lost 2 bases and J lost 5; bases outside the gene matches: 4. The CDR3 totals 15 residues. Germline CDR1 is SGHRS and CDR2 is YFSETQ. The CDR3 protein is CASSLAGGNHNEQFF. The CDR3 DNA sequence: TGCGCCAGCAGCTTAGCGGGGGGGAACCACAATGAGCAGTTCTTC. Supplemented by reference TRBV5-1 and TRBJ2-1, the full variable domain reads KAGVTQTPRYLIKTRGQQVTLSCSPISGHRSVSWYQQTPGQGLQFLFEYFSETQRNKGNFPGRFSGRQFSNSRSEMNVSTLELGDSALYLCASSLAGGNHNEQFFGPGTRLTVL.

In its sample, this clone was seen once. The V gene is TRBV5-4, the J gene TRBJ1-1, with 7 bases that match TRBD1. The ends lost 2 bases at V and 4 bases at J; junction bases unmatched: 5. The CDR3 extends over 14 amino acids. Germline lookup yields CDR1 SGHNT and CDR2 YYREEE (reference sequence). CDR3 in amino acids: CASSLTGVITEAFF. The CDR3 DNA follows: TGTGCCAGCAGCTTAACAGGGGTGATCACTGAAGCTTTCTTT.

The V gene is TRBV6-1, the J gene TRBJ2-1; TRBD2 matches at 13 bases. Unmatched junction bases numbered 5, after V lost 11 bases and J lost 7 bases. This CDR3 contains 13 residues. Per germline, CDR1 MNHNS and CDR2 SASEGT. CDR3 protein: CAARTSGRNEQFF. In DNA form, the CDR3 reads TGTGCCGCCCGGACTAGCGGGAGAAATGAGCAGTTCTTC.

This clone has a single count. V is TRBV5-1 and J is TRBJ1-2; no firm D call. Between the trimmed V and J ends, which lost 4 bases and 3 bases, there was a span of 16 bases. CDR3 length: 15 amino acids. The germline CDR1 and CDR2 sequences are SGHRS and YFSETQ. CDR3 in DNA: TGCGCCAGCAGCCCAAGGACGGCCAACTACTATGGCTACACCTTC. It codes for CASSPRTANYYGYTF.

This sequence joins TRBV19 and TRBJ1-4, with D hard to call. CDR1 is LNHDA and CDR2 is SQIVND in the germline V gene (reference sequence). The CDR3 totals 14 residues. Trimming took 2 bases from V and 14 from J, leaving 18 bases between them. The CDR3 is CASSIIYPGGNLFF. CDR3 sequence (DNA): TGTGCCAGTAGTATAATTTATCCGGGCGGAAATCTGTTTTTT.

The V call is TRBV6-1, the J call TRBJ2-5, with TRBD2 identical over 9 bases. The ends lost 4 bases at V and 7 bases at J; junction bases unmatched: 10. CDR1 and CDR2 (germline): MNHNS, SASEGT. This CDR3 contains 15 residues. The CDR3 DNA sequence: TGTGCCAGCAGTGCTCTAGCGGGGAGGGCCGGGACCCAGTACTTC. This codes for CASSALAGRAGTQYF.

The rearrangement links TRBV5-1 to TRBJ2-3; the D gene is possibly TRBD2 (5 bases). There are 13 residues in the CDR3. Germline V gives CDR1 SGHRS, CDR2 YFSETQ. Trimming pared 2 bases from V and 3 bases from J, leaving 7 bases between. The CDR3 DNA follows: TGCGCCAGCAGCTTTTGGGAGACAGATACGCAGTATTTT. Protein sequence: CASSFWETDTQYF.

The V gene is TRBV6-1, the J gene TRBJ1-4; perhaps TRBD1 as D (6 bases). Trimming took 5 bases from V and 6 from J, leaving 10 bases between them. Germline-derived CDR1 and CDR2 are MNHNS and SASEGT. This CDR3 has 13 residues. CDR3 protein: CASSRKGDEKLFF. The CDR3, as DNA: TGTGCCAGCAGTCGAAAGGGGGATGAAAAACTGTTTTTT.

The CDR3 spells CASSLGGLQQYF. For the CDR3, the DNA is TGTGCCAGCAGCTTAGGCGGTCTACAGCAGTACTTC. The chain has TRBV7-2 and TRBJ2-7; D is unclear. The CDR3 extends over 12 amino acids. Germline V gene data show CDR1 as SGHTA and CDR2 as FQGNSA. V lost 1 base and J 8 bases, leaving 9 bases between the germline ends.

V usage is TRBV5-1 and J usage is TRBJ1-2; 7 positions match TRBD1. Germline lookup yields CDR1 SGHRS and CDR2 YFSETQ. The CDR3 extends over 15 amino acids. Unmatched junction bases numbered 9, after V lost 0 bases and J lost 7 bases. CDR3 sequence (DNA): TGCGCCAGCAGCTTGGGGACGACAGGGTGGAGTGGCTACACCTTC. Translating gives CASSLGTTGWSGYTF.

This chain uses TRBV10-3 with TRBJ1-5; TRBD1 aligns across 11 bases. The CDR3 sequence is 16 residues long. Germline CDR1 ENHRY, CDR2 SYGVKD. With 10 bases clipped from V and 3 bases from J, the junction kept 11 bases outside the gene matches. The CDR3 reads CATESGTGGYNQPQHF. The CDR3 DNA follows: TGTGCCACCGAAAGCGGGACAGGGGGATACAATCAGCCCCAGCATTTT.

The chain employs TRBV6-5 and TRBJ1-5; TRBD1 aligns across 9 bases. Germline assignment: CDR1 MNHEY and CDR2 SVGAGI. With V trimmed by 7 bases and J by 7 bases, 5 bases remained unmatched. The CDR3 consists of 13 residues. CDR3 sequence (DNA): TGTGCCAGCACCCGACAGGGGGGACAGCCCCAGCATTTT. This codes for CASTRQGGQPQHF.

V is TRBV7-9 and J is TRBJ2-7; D not certain. The CDR3 is made up of 13 amino acids. V was clipped by 4 bases and J by 9 bases, with 16 bases between them. Germline-derived CDR1 and CDR2 are SEHNR and FQNEAQ (reference sequence). CDR3 sequence reads: CASSSLDGQAQYF. In DNA, the CDR3 is TGTGCCAGCAGCTCTCTGGACGGGCAAGCGCAGTACTTC. Looking up the rest from reference TRBV7-9 and TRBJ2-7 gives the full variable domain: DTGVSQNPRHKITKRGQNVTFRCDPISEHNRLYWYRQTLGQGPEFLTYFQNEAQLEKSRLLSDRFSAERPKGSFSTLEIQRTEQGDSAMYLCASSSLDGQAQYFGPGTRLTVT.

The genes are TRBV5-1 and TRBJ2-1; the match to TRBD2 covers 8 bases. The CDR3 runs to 16 residues. Germline V gives CDR1 SGHRS, CDR2 YFSETQ. V gave up 0 bases and J gave up 6 bases; unmatched junction bases: 8. CDR3 sequence: CASSLATSGRANEQFF. For the CDR3, the DNA is TGCGCCAGCAGCTTGGCGACCAGCGGGAGAGCCAATGAGCAGTTCTTC.

In its sample, this clone was seen once. This chain uses TRBV11-3 with TRBJ2-1; 12 bases fit TRBD1. The CDR3 runs to 15 residues. V lost 1 base, J lost 8 bases, and 3 bases stayed unmatched. Germline values: CDR1 SGHNT, CDR2 YENEEA. This CDR3 reads CASSLGGQGAYEQFF. The CDR3 bases are TGTGCCAGCAGCTTAGGGGGACAGGGGGCATATGAGCAGTTCTTC.

The chain uses TRBV10-3 and TRBJ1-1; tentative D call: TRBD1 (6 bases). V was clipped by 8 bases and J by 1 base, with 8 bases between them. CDR1 is ENHRY, CDR2 SYGVKD, per germline. The CDR3 consists of 12 residues. CDR3 sequence reads: CAIEDRNTEAFF. The CDR3 DNA follows: TGTGCCATCGAGGACAGGAACACTGAAGCTTTCTTT.

The CDR3 loop is CASSEEGYNSPLHF. Written as DNA, the CDR3 is TGTGCCAGCAGTGAGGAGGGGTATAATTCACCCCTCCACTTT. The chain links TRBV25-1 to TRBJ1-6; D is perhaps TRBD1 (5 bases). The germline CDR1 and CDR2 sequences are MGHDK and SYGVNS. CDR3 size: 14 residues. V lost 3 bases to trimming and J lost 4 bases, with 7 bases between them.

This chain joins TRBV30 and TRBJ2-7, with D perhaps matching TRBD1 (6 bases). Germline lookup yields CDR1 GTSNPN and CDR2 SVGIG (reference sequence). Trimming removed 4 bases from V and 4 bases from J, with 14 bases in between. CDR3 length: 13 residues. CDR3 in DNA: TGTGCCTGGATGGGCAGGGGTGGATACGAGCAGTACTTC. Amino acid sequence: CAWMGRGGYEQYF.

The chain carries TRBV6-1 and TRBJ2-7, with 7 bases matching TRBD2. Germline V gene data show CDR1 as MNHNS and CDR2 as SASEGT. Germline trimming cut 6 bases from V and 6 bases from J; bases unmatched to any gene: 8. This CDR3 region has 13 residues. As DNA, the CDR3 is TGTGCCAGCAGACCACGGGGGGAAGGCGAGCAGTACTTC. As protein: CASRPRGEGEQYF.

The chain is built from TRBV10-2 and TRBJ2-3; possibly TRBD1 for D (6 bases). Trimming removed 0 bases from V and 13 bases from J, with 11 bases in between. There are 12 residues in the CDR3. Germline-derived CDR1 and CDR2 are WSHSY and SAAADI. The CDR3 loop reads CASSESGAREYF. The CDR3 DNA sequence: TGCGCCAGCAGTGAGTCGGGGGCCCGGGAGTATTTT.